This TCR beta chain was sequenced during a study of shared clonotypes between healthy human individuals. Study overall: The cohort comprised two women and a few men. Their ages spanned 18 to 49 years. Plates per donor: three CD4 naive, three CD4 memory, two CD8 naive, one CD8 memory. Study results and caveats: Relative to memory subsets, naive subsets generally showed larger estimated richness.

Profiling relied on immunoSEQ multiplex PCR, and the TCRdb table lists in-frame clones only, not all of them. Among millions of clones, just over 90% were seen once, and the ten largest hold more than 1.5%. This clone was counted a single time. The antigen is undetermined. CD8 cells classed as naive were CD45RO-negative and positively selected for CCR7, excluding terminally differentiated effector memory CD45RA+ cells. The healthy adult donors were HIV-negative and reported no recent acute infections or vaccinations. This CDR3 spans 18 amino acids. J gave up 6 bases and V 0 bases, and 15 bases lay outside the gene matches. Germline V gene lookup returns CDR1 LNHNV and CDR2 YYDKDF (reference sequence).

This chain joins TRBV15 and TRBJ2-5; 8 positions agree with TRBD2. The sequence came from a young man in good health. Some clones in this sample may be carry-over from other donors' samples. Sequencing was carried out using naive CD8+ T cells from PBMCs. CDR3: CATSRDRATSELRQTQYF. The CDR3 region has the DNA TGTGCCACCAGCAGAGATCGGGCGACTAGCGAACTAAGGCAGACCCAGTACTTC.